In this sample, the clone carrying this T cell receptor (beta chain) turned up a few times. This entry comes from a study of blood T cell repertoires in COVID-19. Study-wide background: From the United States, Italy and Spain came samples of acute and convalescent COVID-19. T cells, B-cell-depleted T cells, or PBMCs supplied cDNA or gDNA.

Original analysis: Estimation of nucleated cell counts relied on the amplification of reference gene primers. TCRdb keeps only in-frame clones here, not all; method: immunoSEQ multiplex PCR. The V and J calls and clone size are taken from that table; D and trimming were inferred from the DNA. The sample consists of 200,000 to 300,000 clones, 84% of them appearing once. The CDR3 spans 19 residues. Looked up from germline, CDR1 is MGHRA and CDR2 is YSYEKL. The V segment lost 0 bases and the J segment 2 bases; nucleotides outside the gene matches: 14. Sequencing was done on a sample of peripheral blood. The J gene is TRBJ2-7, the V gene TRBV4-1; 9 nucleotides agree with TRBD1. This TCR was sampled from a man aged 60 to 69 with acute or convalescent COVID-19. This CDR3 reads CASSQDPWTGEPTAYEQYF. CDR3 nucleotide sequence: TGCGCCAGCAGCCAAGACCCCTGGACAGGGGAGCCCACGGCCTACGAGCAGTACTTC.